Each of the 20 T cell receptor beta chains below was sequenced from the same sample in a study of T cell responses to AZD1222 COVID-19 vaccine. Generated by immunoSEQ multiplex PCR, the TCRdb table keeps only in-frame clones and is missing some. The repertoire holds tens of thousands of clones, with around 90% as singletons. The source material was peripheral blood, sampled 28 days after the second AZD1222 dose. The receptor set was obtained from an adult who received the AZD1222 COVID-19 vaccine.

J is TRBJ2-5 and V is TRBV7-2; D could derive from TRBD1 or TRBD2 (5 bases each). The CDR3 consists of 13 residues. From germline, CDR1 is SGHTA and CDR2 FQGNSA. Trimming stripped 5 bases from V and 9 bases from J, with 16 bases between. The CDR3 region has the DNA TGTGCCAGCAGCCCGGGACGGCGTGAGGCCCAGTACTTC. It translates to CASSPGRREAQYF.

The chain combines TRBV11-2 with TRBJ2-7, with D hard to call. CDR1 is SGHAT, CDR2 FQNNGV, per germline. Trimming removed 6 bases from V and 2 bases from J, with 14 bases in between. This CDR3 contains 14 residues. Written as DNA, the CDR3 is TGTGCCAGCAGACCCGACACGTATCCCTACGAGCAGTACTTC. Protein: CASRPDTYPYEQYF.

This chain links TRBV5-8 with TRBJ2-7, with D hard to call. The V and J ends lost 1 base and 7 bases respectively, with 15 bases between them. This CDR3 has 14 residues. Germline V lookup: CDR1 SGHTS, CDR2 YDEGEE. Written as DNA, the CDR3 is TGTGCCAGCAGCTTGCATGGCTCGACGCGAGAGCAGTACTTC. It codes for CASSLHGSTREQYF.

V gene TRBV9 combines with J gene TRBJ2-1; D uncertain. The CDR3 length is 17 residues. CDR1 SGDLS and CDR2 YYNGEE come from the germline V gene. Trimming took off 4 bases at V and 2 bases at J, with 19 bases between the two ends. Here the CDR3 reads CASSQRRLQDTYNEQFF. The DNA of the CDR3 is TGTGCCAGCAGCCAAAGAAGGCTCCAGGATACCTACAATGAGCAGTTCTTC.

The chain combines TRBV11-2 with TRBJ2-1; D possibly corresponds to TRBD1 (7 bases). This CDR3 region has 15 residues. Looked up from germline, CDR1 is SGHAT and CDR2 is FQNNGV. V was shortened by 0 bases and J by 8 bases, with 14 bases between the two germline ends. CDR3 in amino acids: CASSLDRQGGDEQFF. CDR3 bases: TGTGCCAGCAGCTTAGATCGGCAGGGGGGTGATGAGCAGTTCTTC.

The rearrangement links TRBV30 to TRBJ2-7; either TRBD1 or TRBD2 may fit D (5 bases each). Germline V CDR1 and CDR2: GTSNPN, SVGIG (reference sequence). V was cut by 4 bases and J by 3 bases, with 13 bases left in between. The CDR3 contains 13 residues. CDR3 amino acids: CAWNLGPDYEQYF. Written as DNA, the CDR3 is TGTGCCTGGAATCTGGGACCGGACTACGAGCAGTACTTC.

The chain employs TRBV5-6 and TRBJ2-5; 12 positions agree with TRBD1. Germline CDR1 and CDR2: SGHDT and YYEEEE. The J segment lost 2 bases and the V segment lost 4 bases, leaving 6 bases of the junction unmatched. The CDR3 spans 16 residues. The CDR3 nucleotides read TGTGCCAGCAGCGGGGGGACAGGGGGCAAACAAGAGACCCAGTACTTC. This gives the protein CASSGGTGGKQETQYF.

V and J are TRBV6-5 and TRBJ1-6; no firm D call. The CDR3 sequence is 14 residues long. V was trimmed by 2 bases and J by 9 bases, leaving 11 bases between them. Germline V gene sequence: CDR1 MNHEY, CDR2 SVGAGI. CDR3 coding DNA: TGTGCCAGCAGTTACGACCTGGCGGTTTCACCCCTCCACTTT. Amino acids: CASSYDLAVSPLHF.

The CDR3 bases are TGTGCCAGCAGCGTAGGAGGATCCTACCAGAGCTACGAGCAGTACTTC. Protein: CASSVGGSYQSYEQYF. The rearrangement joins TRBV9 to TRBJ2-7; no reliable D call. Per the germline V gene, CDR1 is SGDLS and CDR2 is YYNGEE. V was cut by 0 bases and J by 3 bases, with 16 bases left in between. The CDR3 spans 16 residues.

The chain joins TRBV30 to TRBJ1-4; D is possibly TRBD1 (6 bases). The V end was cut by 1 base, the J end by 0 bases, with 9 bases between. Germline V gene data show CDR1 as GTSNPN and CDR2 as SVGIG (reference sequence). This CDR3 spans 15 amino acids. In nucleotides, the CDR3 is TGTGCCTGGAGTGCCGGGACAACAACTAATGAAAAACTGTTTTTT. Translation: CAWSAGTTTNEKLFF.

This clone was recorded a few times. The gene calls are TRBV9 and TRBJ1-6, with 10 bases that match TRBD1. This CDR3 contains 18 residues. The ends lost 0 bases at V and 8 bases at J; junction bases unmatched: 11. Germline CDR1 SGDLS, CDR2 YYNGEE. CDR3 nucleotide sequence: TGTGCCAGCAGCGTAGGGACAGGGGGAAAGTGGGGCCATTCACCCCTCCACTTT. Its translation: CASSVGTGGKWGHSPLHF.

The chain recombines TRBV4-1 with TRBJ2-7, with 7 nucleotides matching TRBD2. The V gene end was trimmed by 1 base and the J gene end by 1 base; junction bases not matched to a gene: 1. Germline V gene data show CDR1 as MGHRA and CDR2 as YSYEKL. The CDR3 is 14 amino acids. The chain's CDR3 is CASSQVSGSYEQYF. The CDR3 nucleotides are TGCGCCAGCAGCCAAGTTAGCGGGTCCTACGAGCAGTACTTC.

The chain couples TRBV28 to TRBJ1-1; D is unresolved. Deletions cut 7 bases from V and 4 bases from J, with 4 bases between. The CDR3 is 10 amino acids. CDR1 is MDHEN and CDR2 is SYDVKM in the germline V gene. Here the CDR3 reads CASIRTEAFF. Here the CDR3 DNA reads TGTGCCAGCATACGCACTGAAGCTTTCTTT. Drawing the rest from reference TRBV28 and TRBJ1-1, the complete variable domain is DVKVTQSSRYLVKRTGEKVFLECVQDMDHENMFWYRQDPGLGLRLIYFSYDVKMKEKGDIPEGYSVSREKKERFSLILESASTNQTSMYLCASIRTEAFFGQGTRLTVV.

This clone is a singleton in its sample. The rearrangement uses TRBV30 and TRBJ2-2; no clear D. This CDR3 is built from 14 residues. In germline, CDR1 is GTSNPN, CDR2 SVGIG (reference sequence). V lost 2 bases to trimming and J lost 2 bases, with 9 bases between them. This CDR3 is CAWSYLRNTGELFF. Written as DNA, the CDR3 is TGTGCCTGGAGTTACCTCAGAAACACCGGGGAGCTGTTTTTT.

The J gene is TRBJ1-2, the V gene TRBV4-1; unclear D gene. CDR3 length equals 15 residues. V was trimmed by 0 bases and J by 7 bases, leaving 15 bases between them. CDR1 is MGHRA, CDR2 YSYEKL, per germline. CDR3 amino acids: CASSQDQKEGGGYTF. The CDR3 DNA reads TGCGCCAGCAGCCAAGATCAGAAGGAGGGAGGTGGCTACACCTTC.

The chain is built from TRBV19 and TRBJ1-2; perhaps TRBD1 as D (6 bases). The CDR3 is 14 amino acids. Germline V gene data show CDR1 as LNHDA and CDR2 as SQIVND (reference sequence). Trimming shortened V by 2 bases and J by 2 bases, and 9 bases separated the two germline ends. The CDR3 loop is CASSINTGNYGYTF. CDR3 nucleotides: TGTGCCAGTAGTATAAACACAGGGAACTATGGCTACACCTTC.

CDR3 DNA sequence: TGTGCCAGCAGAACGGTCTGGGGCACTGAAGCTTTCTTT. This codes for CASRTVWGTEAFF. The V call is TRBV6-6, the J call TRBJ1-1; D call uncertain. This CDR3 spans 13 amino acids. Trimming pared 6 bases from V and 4 bases from J, leaving 12 bases between. Per the germline V gene, CDR1 is MNHNY and CDR2 is SVGAGI (reference sequence).

The V gene is TRBV19, the J gene TRBJ2-7, with TRBD2 matching over 13 bases. V lost 9 bases to trimming and J lost 6 bases; unmatched junction nucleotides: 11. This CDR3 has 15 residues. Looked up from germline, CDR1 is LNHDA and CDR2 is SQIVND (reference sequence). The CDR3 loop is CARETSGRPSSEQYF. CDR3 in DNA: TGTGCCAGAGAGACTAGCGGGAGGCCCTCAAGCGAGCAGTACTTC.

With respect to this clone: One junction end disagrees with the germline gene, perhaps due to a read error. The chain links TRBV5-1 to TRBJ2-1; 7 bases map to TRBD1. Germline V gene sequence: CDR1 SGHRS, CDR2 YFSETQ. The length of the CDR3 is 14 residues. In nucleotides, the CDR3 is TGCGCCAGCAGCTTGGGACAGGGCTACGATGAGCAGTTCTTC. Encoded protein: CASSLGQGYDEQFF.

This clone came up once. The chain carries TRBV30 and TRBJ2-7; 13 bases are shared with TRBD2. The junction had 6 bases not matched to a gene; V was cut back by 0 bases and J by 4 bases. The CDR3 extends over 16 amino acids. The germline V gene encodes CDR1 GTSNPN and CDR2 SVGIG (reference sequence). CDR3 sequence reads: CAWSVRGLAGRYEQYF. The CDR3 DNA reads as TGTGCCTGGAGTGTACGGGGACTAGCGGGACGATACGAGCAGTACTTC.